This T cell receptor beta chain was sequenced during a study of T cells after yellow fever vaccination. Deletions cut 6 bases from V and 0 bases from J, with 9 bases between. The CDR3 consists of 14 residues. Study-level results: Relatively few clonotypes were ones that appeared in both CD4 and CD8 compartments. Abundant bulk-derived clonotypes could contaminate FACS-sorted repertoires.

As TCR cDNA was made by 5'RACE template switching, a universal primer site and UMIs were added. TCRdb re-derived calls from the 5' RACE reads in MiXCR, one entry per CDR3 protein. The sample holds about 120,000 distinct CDR3 sequences, roughly 15% seen once. Concerning this clonotype itself: Its antigen is not known.

The V call is TRBV12-3 or TRBV12-4, the J call TRBJ1-5; D may be TRBD1 (6 bases). This receptor was taken from a man between 18 and 29 years old who received the YFV17D yellow fever vaccine. The source was CD8+ T cells sorted from PBMCs, collected 5 days after the yellow fever booster vaccination. In DNA, the CDR3 is TGTGCCAGCAGGACAGGAGGTAGCAATCAGCCCCAGCATTTT. This translates into CASRTGGSNQPQHF.